These T cell receptor beta chains were read from a single sample in a study of CDR3 diversity in severe acne. MiXCR, run by TCRdb on the PCR reads, gives a single entry per CDR3 protein. The top ten hold roughly an eighth of the sample, which has almost 85,000 distinct CDR3 sequences, 50% to 65% seen once. The sequenced material came from blood. The receptor set was obtained from a male donor in good health, without acne. CDR3s include the opening cysteine and the closing phenylalanine or tryptophan. Fields, in order: clone size, V gene, D gene, J gene, CDR3 protein, CDR3 DNA. A D gene is named only where the DNA matches it firmly. For some rows the clone size is stated as once, few or many, or as a class when expanded; others skip it.

-	TRBV3-1	TRBD1	TRBJ2-5	CAGSQGQGLETQYF	TGTGCCGGCAGCCAAGGACAGGGTCTCGAGACCCAGTACTTC
-	TRBV7-6	-	TRBJ1-1	CASSLGRDGYTGAFF	TGTGCCAGCAGCTTAGGGCGGGACGGCTACACTGGAGCTTTCTTT
many	TRBV5-1	-	TRBJ2-7	CASSLAVTGRITYEQYF	TGCGCCAGCAGCTTGGCGGTCACAGGTCGAATTACCTACGAGCAGTACTTC
-	TRBV5-1	-	TRBJ1-5	CASSLGDFGEPQHF	TGCGCCAGCAGCTTGGGGGATTTCGGCGAGCCCCAGCATTTT
-	TRBV10-3	TRBD2	TRBJ2-1	CAISESPMGGRNEQFF	TGTGCCATCAGTGAGTCCCCAATGGGAGGGCGCAATGAGCAGTTCTTC
-	TRBV24-1	-	TRBJ2-7	CATSDRRRSYEQYF	TGTGCCACCAGTGATAGGCGCCGATCCTACGAGCAGTACTTC
many	TRBV7-6	-	TRBJ2-1	CASSLAGVGVYNEQFF	TGTGCCAGCAGCTTAGCAGGGGTTGGGGTTTACAATGAGCAGTTCTTC
many	TRBV9	TRBD2	TRBJ2-1	CASSVKPSGTVDEQFF	TGTGCCAGCAGCGTAAAACCTAGCGGGACTGTGGATGAGCAGTTCTTC
few	TRBV12-3/TRBV12-4	-	TRBJ2-7	CASRASGYEQYF	TGTGCCAGCAGAGCGAGCGGGTACGAGCAGTACTTC
-	TRBV5-1	TRBD2	TRBJ2-3	CASSSTGTSGRAFDTQYF	TGCGCCAGCAGCTCGACCGGGACTAGCGGGAGGGCGTTTGATACGCAGTATTTT
-	TRBV20-1	TRBD2	TRBJ2-7	CSATRGSGISYEQYF	TGCAGTGCTACCCGGGGTAGCGGGATTTCCTACGAGCAGTACTTC
-	TRBV6-5	-	TRBJ1-5	CASRPRSNQPQHF	TGTGCCAGCCGGCCGAGGTCCAATCAGCCCCAGCATTTT
-	TRBV9	-	TRBJ2-5	CASSVDGKERETQYF	TGTGCCAGCAGCGTAGACGGGAAGGAGCGAGAGACCCAGTACTTC
once	TRBV12-3/TRBV12-4	-	TRBJ2-3	CASSDYNEQYF	TGTGCCAGCAGTGACTATAATGAGCAGTATTTT
-	TRBV19	TRBD1	TRBJ1-4	CASNRDRGETTNEKLFF	TGTGCCAGTAACCGGGACAGGGGTGAGACAACTAATGAAAAACTGTTTTTT
-	TRBV7-9	-	TRBJ1-1	CASSPSGGRWNTEAFF	TGTGCCAGCAGCCCCAGCGGGGGGCGTTGGAACACTGAAGCTTTCTTT
many	TRBV27	-	TRBJ2-2	CASSFHGRGGVNTGELFF	TGTGCCAGCAGTTTCCACGGTAGGGGAGGAGTGAACACCGGGGAGCTGTTTTTT
many	TRBV5-1	-	TRBJ2-7	CASRDIGVYEQYF	TGCGCCAGCAGGGATATAGGGGTCTACGAGCAGTACTTC
many	TRBV12-3/TRBV12-4	TRBD2	TRBJ2-1	CASSRTSNEQFF	TGTGCCAGCAGTCGGACTAGCAATGAGCAGTTCTTC
-	TRBV20-1	TRBD1	TRBJ1-6	CSASQTGIGKSPLHF	TGCAGTGCTAGCCAGACAGGGATTGGAAAATCACCCCTCCACTTT
many	TRBV10-3	TRBD1	TRBJ1-6	CAIVDRGHGSPLHF	TGTGCCATCGTGGACAGGGGGCACGGTTCACCCCTCCACTTT
many	TRBV13	-	TRBJ2-3	CASSLGTPAFSTDTQYF	TGTGCCAGCAGCCTGGGGACTCCTGCCTTTAGCACAGATACGCAGTATTTT
-	TRBV5-1	-	TRBJ1-2	CASSQLDSAYGYTF	TGCGCCAGCAGCCAACTTGACAGTGCCTATGGCTACACCTTC
medium-sized	TRBV29-1	TRBD2	TRBJ2-7	CSVEGTSGIGQYF	TGCAGCGTTGAAGGGACTAGCGGGATAGGGCAGTACTTC
-	TRBV2	TRBD1	TRBJ1-3	CASRPGGYGYTIYF	TGTGCCAGCCGACCAGGGGGCTATGGCTACACCATATATTTT
many	TRBV6-1	-	TRBJ1-1	CASSVRSERTEAFF	TGTGCCAGCAGTGTCAGGTCAGAGAGGACTGAAGCTTTCTTT
-	TRBV2	-	TRBJ1-4	CASSSPTATNEKLFF	TGTGCCAGCAGCAGTCCCACGGCAACTAATGAAAAACTGTTTTTT
-	TRBV7-9	-	TRBJ2-4	CASSQQGGEAKNIQYF	TGTGCCAGCAGTCAACAGGGGGGGGAGGCCAAAAACATTCAGTACTTC
-	TRBV3-1	-	TRBJ1-2	CASSQDVGYTF	TGTGCCAGCAGCCAAGATGTCGGCTACACCTTC
medium-sized	TRBV25-1	-	TRBJ2-5	CATLGPTTWYQETQYF	TGTGCCACCTTAGGGCCCACAACTTGGTACCAAGAGACCCAGTACTTC
-	TRBV12-3/TRBV12-4	TRBD2	TRBJ2-7	CASTQTSGTYEQYF	TGTGCCAGCACTCAGACTAGCGGAACCTACGAGCAGTACTTC
few	TRBV20-1	TRBD1	TRBJ1-2	CSAIDRGNYGYTF	TGCAGTGCCATTGACAGGGGCAACTATGGCTACACCTTC
-	TRBV12-3/TRBV12-4	TRBD1	TRBJ1-5	CASSFRGQETQHF	TGTGCCAGCAGTTTCAGGGGGCAAGAGACCCAGCATTTT
-	TRBV12-3/TRBV12-4	-	TRBJ1-2	CASGFGDYGYTF	TGTGCTAGTGGTTTCGGCGACTATGGCTACACCTTC
-	TRBV6-2/TRBV6-3	-	TRBJ1-1	CASSPITVSQEETFF	TGTGCCAGTTCCCCTATCACCGTCTCGCAGGAGGAAACTTTCTTT
-	TRBV11-3	-	TRBJ1-4	CASSSGDWATNEKLFF	TGTGCCAGCAGCTCGGGCGATTGGGCAACTAATGAAAAACTGTTTTTT
-	TRBV15	-	TRBJ2-1	CATSISGGQQQETQFF	TGTGCCACCAGCATCTCTGGGGGTCAGCAACAAGAGACCCAGTTCTTC
few	TRBV10-3	-	TRBJ1-5	CAIANREDNSPQHF	TGTGCCATCGCTAACAGGGAGGACAATTCACCCCAGCATTTT
-	TRBV7-9	-	TRBJ2-2	CASSLATTGELFF	TGTGCCAGCAGTTTAGCGACCACCGGGGAGCTGTTTTTT
-	TRBV10-3	-	TRBJ1-2	CASRSTLKNYGYTF	TGTGCCAGCAGGTCCACTCTCAAGAACTATGGCTACACCTTC
many	TRBV5-1	TRBD2	TRBJ2-7	CASSLKREWSYEQYF	TGCGCCAGCAGCCTTAAGCGGGAATGGAGCTACGAGCAGTACTTC
-	TRBV2	-	TRBJ1-6	CASHPDNSPLHF	TGTGCCAGCCACCCGGACAATTCACCCCTCCACTTT
-	TRBV20-1	-	TRBJ2-5	CSASDRDLQETQYF	TGCAGTGCCTCAGACCGGGACCTACAAGAGACCCAGTACTTC
-	TRBV29-1	-	TRBJ2-7	CSVECYLKGWHSYEQYF	TGCAGCGTTGAATGTTATCTGAAGGGTTGGCACTCCTACGAGCAGTACTTC
-	TRBV24-1	TRBD1	TRBJ1-2	CASRFRDRDGYTF	TGTGCCAGCAGGTTCCGGGACAGGGATGGCTACACCTTC
-	TRBV7-9	-	TRBJ1-5	CASSHRPWDSNQPQHF	TGTGCCAGCAGCCACCGACCTTGGGATAGCAATCAGCCCCAGCATTTT
-	TRBV19	-	TRBJ2-6	CASSLYDGTEAF	TGTGCCAGTAGTCTGTACGACGGCACTGAAGCTTTC
-	TRBV6-5	TRBD2	TRBJ2-7	CASSYSVRREGYEQYF	TGTGCCAGCAGTTACTCGGTTCGTCGGGAGGGCTACGAGCAGTACTTC
many	TRBV29-1	TRBD1	TRBJ1-1	CSVEDRQGNTEAFF	TGCAGCGTTGAAGATAGACAGGGGAACACTGAAGCTTTCTTT
-	TRBV9	-	TRBJ2-2	CASSVEPGAGELFF	TGTGCCAGCAGCGTAGAGCCGGGGGCTGGGGAGCTGTTTTTT
-	TRBV5-1	TRBD1	TRBJ2-2	CASSEPTGFRQPSGTNTGELFF	TGCGCCAGCAGCGAACCGACAGGGTTCAGGCAGCCGTCGGGAACGAACACCGGGGAGCTGTTTTTT
many	TRBV3-1	-	TRBJ2-3	CASSPPSGSTDTQYF	TGTGCCAGCAGCCCCCCCAGTGGGAGCACAGATACGCAGTATTTT
-	TRBV7-3	TRBD2	TRBJ2-1	CASSSSGGASEQFF	TGTGCCAGCAGCTCGAGCGGGGGGGCGAGTGAGCAGTTCTTC
few	TRBV11-2	TRBD2	TRBJ2-5	CASSLGLAGGRETQYF	TGTGCCAGCAGCTTAGGACTAGCGGGGGGGCGAGAGACCCAGTACTTC
-	TRBV20-1	-	TRBJ2-7	CSANDGTSSYEQYF	TGCAGTGCTAATGATGGAACTAGCTCCTACGAGCAGTACTTC
-	TRBV20-1	-	TRBJ2-7	CSAYFSGSSYEQYF	TGCAGTGCCTATTTCTCGGGGAGCTCCTACGAGCAGTACTTC
-	TRBV14	-	TRBJ1-2	CASSQQPNYGHTF	TGTGCTAGCAGCCAGCAGCCGAACTATGGCCACACCTTC
few	TRBV20-1	TRBD1	TRBJ2-3	CSAPTRGYNEQYF	TGCAGTGCTCCCACCAGGGGGTACAATGAGCAGTATTTT
-	TRBV7-9	TRBD2	TRBJ2-1	CASSYGTRNNEQFF	TGTGCCAGCAGCTACGGGACTAGGAACAATGAGCAGTTCTTC